This TCR beta chain was captured by sequencing in a study of blood T cell repertoires in COVID-19. Turning to the study itself: PBMCs, B-cell-depleted T cells, or T cells provided the cDNA or gDNA that made up the material.

The CDR3 covers 16 residues. Looked up from germline, CDR1 is MNHEY and CDR2 is SVGAGI. The germline V and J ends were trimmed by 0 bases and 2 bases, with 10 bases remaining between them. This clone has more than one count but fewer than ten. Original processing notes: Amplified reference gene primers provided the basis for estimating nucleated cell counts. Repertoires were generated with immunoSEQ multiplex PCR, while TCRdb's copy carries only in-frame clones and drops some. The V and J calls and clone size come from that table; D and trimming were worked out from the DNA. Among some 150,000 clones listed, roughly nine tenths were seen once.

Sequenced: peripheral blood. The sequence came from a middle-aged man with acute or convalescent COVID-19. The chain joins TRBV6-5 to TRBJ2-2, with D possibly TRBD2 on 5 matching bases. CDR3 nucleotide sequence: TGTGCCAGCAGTTACTCGAGGGCTGCAAACACCGGGGAGCTGTTTTTT. Translation gives CASSYSRAANTGELFF.